The 8 T cell receptor beta chains below come from one sample, sequenced in a study of tumor-infiltrating lymphocytes in primary liver carcinoma (TCRdb year 2017). The sequencing machine was an Illumina HiSeq 2500. Using a constant-region primer and ProtoScript II reverse transcriptase, TCRbeta-specific cDNA was reverse-transcribed from around 520 ng total RNA. TCRbeta libraries were built with three nested multiplex PCR rounds, a slightly modified ARM-PCR procedure. Multiplex TRBV1-TRBV30 forward primers and a Cbeta reverse primer were used in the first two PCR rounds, each of which was run for about 10 cycles. TCRdb reprocessed the public reads (quality trimming at Q25 with fastp, clone calling with MiXCR) and kept in-frame beta chains. Each record represents a unique CDR3 protein, reported with the most common genes and DNA among its rows. In this sample the table shows approximately 120,000 distinct CDR3 sequences, 64% of which occur a single time. In total, the top ten clones hold 7.5% to 9% of the sample.

Without any cell sorting, total RNA and DNA were extracted together from around 20-30 mg of bulk tissue using the AllPrep DNA/RNA mini kit. The material sequenced was liver tumor tissue from sampling region 3. The cell subset or site label corresponds to: tumor region T3, left-lateral pole. All receptors come from a woman aged 55-69 years with primary liver carcinoma and hepatitis B virus infection.

Of note for this clonotype: Its ends do not fully match the called genes, so a read error is possible. The gene calls are TRBV12-3 or TRBV12-4 and TRBJ2-1, with 7 bases matching TRBD2. There are 15 residues in the CDR3. The CDR3 DNA sequence: TGTACCAGCAGTTTGGGGACTAACTCCTACGATGAGCAGTTCTTC. Translated, it gives CTSSLGTNSYDEQFF.

With regard to this clonotype: This clone may be a read error of a much larger clone one base away. The chain couples TRBV6-2 or TRBV6-3 to TRBJ1-5, with TRBD1 matching 9 bases. CDR3 length: 14 amino acids. The germline V gene encodes CDR1 MNHEY and CDR2 SVGEGT. The CDR3 bases are TGTGCCAGCAGACCTACAGGGGGCAATCAGTCCCAGCATTTT. Protein product: CASRPTGGNQSQHF.

In regard to this clonotype: A single base separates this from a much larger clone, so it may be a read error. The chain couples TRBV28 to TRBJ2-2; 7 bases fit TRBD1. The CDR3 is 14 residues long. J lost 2 bases, V lost 9 bases, and 6 bases had no gene match. Per germline, CDR1 MDHEN and CDR2 SYDVKM. The CDR3 sequence is CASTGTVNTGELFF. The DNA for the CDR3 is TGTGCCAGTACCGGGACAGTCAACACCGGGGAGCTGTTTTTT.

This clonotype is classed as medium-sized. The chain carries TRBV11-2 and TRBJ1-2; D possibly corresponds to TRBD1 (5 bases). Germline CDR1 SGHAT, CDR2 FQNNGV. The CDR3 loop spans 14 amino acids. The V end lost 3 bases, the J end lost 0 bases, and 8 bases lay between the germline ends. CDR3 protein: CASSFSQANYGYTF. The CDR3 nucleotides read TGTGCCAGCAGCTTTTCACAGGCTAACTATGGCTACACCTTC.

This clonotype turned up a few times. Since a much larger clone is just one base distant, this may be a read error. V usage is TRBV5-5 and J usage is TRBJ1-1; D might be TRBD1 (6 bases). CDR1 and CDR2 (germline): SGHKS, YYEKEE (reference sequence). CDR3 length equals 17 residues. This CDR3 reads CASSLDRVRMWDTETFF. The CDR3 DNA follows: TGTGCCAGCAGCTTGGACAGGGTAAGGATGTGGGACACTGAAACTTTCTTT.

The V and J genes are TRBV7-8 and TRBJ2-1; the D is unclear. Trimming stripped 5 bases from V and 9 bases from J, with 23 bases between. The CDR3 length is 16 residues. In germline, CDR1 is SGHVS, CDR2 FQNEAQ. The CDR3 sequence is CASSPTRELTYREQFF. The CDR3 DNA is TGTGCCAGCAGCCCTACCCGAGAGCTCACCTACCGTGAGCAGTTCTTC. Using reference TRBV7-8 and TRBJ2-1 for the parts outside the CDR3, the full variable domain is GAGVSQSPRYKVAKRGQDVALRCDPISGHVSLFWYQQALGQGPEFLTYFQNEAQLDKSGLPSDRFFAERPEGSVSTLKIQRTQQEDSAVYLCASSPTRELTYREQFFGPGTRLTVL.

On this clonotype: This likely comes from a read error, as the CDR3 has no conserved phenylalanine or tryptophan at its end. The rearrangement links TRBV5-1 to TRBJ2-5; weak D call: TRBD2 (5 bases). Per germline, CDR1 SGHRS and CDR2 YFSETQ. The CDR3 extends over 14 amino acids. Between the trimmed V and J ends, which lost 2 bases and 1 base, there was a span of 9 bases. In nucleotides, the CDR3 is TGCGCCAGCAGCTTAGGAGGCAGCCAAGAGACCCAGTACCTC. Translation gives CASSLGGSQETQYL.

This clonotype has at least ten counts. The genes are TRBV7-9 and TRBJ2-1, with a tentative D call TRBD2 (7 bases). Germline V gives CDR1 SEHNR, CDR2 FQNEAQ (reference sequence). This CDR3 is built from 20 residues. V shed 1 base and J shed 7 bases, with 29 bases lying between them. The CDR3 sequence is CASSLDTPRAGATQWNEQFF. CDR3 nucleotide sequence: TGTGCCAGCAGCTTAGATACTCCTCGTGCGGGGGCTACCCAATGGAATGAGCAGTTCTTC.